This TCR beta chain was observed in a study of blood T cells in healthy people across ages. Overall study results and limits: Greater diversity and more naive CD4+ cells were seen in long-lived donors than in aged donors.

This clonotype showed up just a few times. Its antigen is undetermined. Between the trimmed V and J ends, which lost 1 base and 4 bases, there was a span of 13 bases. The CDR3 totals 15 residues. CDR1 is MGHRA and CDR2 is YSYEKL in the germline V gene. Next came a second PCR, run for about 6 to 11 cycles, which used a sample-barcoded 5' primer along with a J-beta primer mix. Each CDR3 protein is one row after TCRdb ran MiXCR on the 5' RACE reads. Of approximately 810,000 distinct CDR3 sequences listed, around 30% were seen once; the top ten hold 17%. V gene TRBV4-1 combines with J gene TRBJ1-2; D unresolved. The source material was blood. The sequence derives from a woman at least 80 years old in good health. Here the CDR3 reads CASSQAPGIGYGYTF. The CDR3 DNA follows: TGCGCCAGCAGCCAAGCGCCCGGGATTGGCTATGGCTACACCTTC.